This entry is about one TCR beta chain. Its specificity is unknown. TCRdb's table, derived via immunoSEQ multiplex PCR, lists solely in-frame clones and lacks some. The sample carries over 100,000 clones, 70% to 85% recorded once. The study treated chemo-refractory metastatic non-small-cell lung cancer patients with focal radiation plus ipilimumab CTLA-4 blockade. Trimming pared 0 bases from V and 4 bases from J, leaving 16 bases between. This CDR3 spans 16 amino acids. CDR1 and CDR2 (germline): SGHDT, YYEEEE. This sample stems from a study of radiotherapy plus CTLA-4 blockade in lung cancer. General study results and limits: After treatment with radiotherapy plus ipilimumab, TCR clones that came from the tumor expanded in blood.

The rearrangement links TRBV5-6 to TRBJ1-2; D is perhaps TRBD1 (5 bases). Sequencing used peripheral blood, obtained from a patient treated with radiotherapy plus ipilimumab. The TCR sequence derives from a human donor with non-small cell lung cancer that progressed on radiotherapy plus ipilimumab. Some clones in this sample may be carry-over from other donors' samples. The CDR3: CASSLGSGRGVYGYTF. In nucleotides, the CDR3 is TGTGCCAGCAGCTTGGGGTCTGGGAGGGGCGTCTATGGCTACACCTTC.